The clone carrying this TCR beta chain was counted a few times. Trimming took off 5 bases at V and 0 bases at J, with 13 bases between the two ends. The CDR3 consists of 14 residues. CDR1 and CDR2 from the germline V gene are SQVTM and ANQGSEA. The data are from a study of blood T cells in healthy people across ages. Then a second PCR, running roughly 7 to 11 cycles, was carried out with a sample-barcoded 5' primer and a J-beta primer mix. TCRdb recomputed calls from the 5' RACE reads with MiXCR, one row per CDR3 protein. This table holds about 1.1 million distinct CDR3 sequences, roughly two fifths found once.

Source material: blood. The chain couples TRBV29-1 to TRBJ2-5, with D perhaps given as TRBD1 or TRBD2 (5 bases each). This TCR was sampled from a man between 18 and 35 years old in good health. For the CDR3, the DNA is TGCAGCGTTAATCCAGGGACGTACCAAGAGACCCAGTACTTC. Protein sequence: CSVNPGTYQETQYF. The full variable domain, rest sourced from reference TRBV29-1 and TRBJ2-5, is SAVISQKPSRDICQRGTSLTIQCQVDSQVTMMFWYRQQPGQSLTLIATANQGSEATYESGFVIDKFPISRPNLTFSTLTVSNMSPEDSSIYLCSVNPGTYQETQYFGPGTRLLVL.